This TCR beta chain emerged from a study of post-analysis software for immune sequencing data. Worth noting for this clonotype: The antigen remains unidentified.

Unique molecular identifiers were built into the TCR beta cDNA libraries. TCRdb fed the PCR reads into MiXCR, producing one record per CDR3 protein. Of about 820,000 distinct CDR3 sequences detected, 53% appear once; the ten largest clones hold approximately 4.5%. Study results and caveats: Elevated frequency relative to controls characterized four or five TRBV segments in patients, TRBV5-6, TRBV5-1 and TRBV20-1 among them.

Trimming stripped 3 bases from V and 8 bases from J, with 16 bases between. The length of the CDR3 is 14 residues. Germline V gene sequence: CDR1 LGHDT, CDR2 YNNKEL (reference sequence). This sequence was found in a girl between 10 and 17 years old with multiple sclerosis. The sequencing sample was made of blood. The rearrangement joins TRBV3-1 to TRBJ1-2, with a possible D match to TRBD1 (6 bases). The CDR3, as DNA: TGTGCCAGCAGCCACCTGGAAGGGGGAAGGGGCTACACCTTC. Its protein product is CASSHLEGGRGYTF. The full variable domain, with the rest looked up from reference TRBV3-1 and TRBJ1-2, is DTAVSQTPKYLVTQMGNDKSIKCEQNLGHDTMYWYKQDSKKFLKIMFSYNNKELIINETVPNRFSPKSPDKAHLNLHINSLELGDSAVYFCASSHLEGGRGYTFGSGTRLTVV.